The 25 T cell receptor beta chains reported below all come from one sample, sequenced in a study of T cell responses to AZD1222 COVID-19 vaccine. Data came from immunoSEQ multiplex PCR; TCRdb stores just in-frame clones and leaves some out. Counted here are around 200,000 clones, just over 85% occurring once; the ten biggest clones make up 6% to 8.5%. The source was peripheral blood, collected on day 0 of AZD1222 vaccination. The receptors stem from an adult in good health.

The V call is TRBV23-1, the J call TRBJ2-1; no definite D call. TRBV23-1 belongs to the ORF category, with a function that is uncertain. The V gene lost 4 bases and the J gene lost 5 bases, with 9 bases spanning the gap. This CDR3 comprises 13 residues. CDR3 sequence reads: CASSPDRHNEQFF. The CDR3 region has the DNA TGCGCCAGCAGTCCTGACCGGCACAATGAGCAGTTCTTC.

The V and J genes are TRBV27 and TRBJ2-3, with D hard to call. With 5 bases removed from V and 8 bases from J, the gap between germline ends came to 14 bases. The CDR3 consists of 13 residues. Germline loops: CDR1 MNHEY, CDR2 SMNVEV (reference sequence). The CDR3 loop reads CASSAPGRRTQYF. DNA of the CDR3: TGTGCCAGCAGTGCCCCAGGCCGCCGTACGCAGTATTTT.

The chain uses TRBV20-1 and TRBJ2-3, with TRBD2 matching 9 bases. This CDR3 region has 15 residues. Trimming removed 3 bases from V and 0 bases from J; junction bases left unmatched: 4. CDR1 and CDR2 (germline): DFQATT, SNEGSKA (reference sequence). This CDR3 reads CSASSAGGSTDTQYF. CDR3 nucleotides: TGCAGTGCTAGTTCTGCGGGGGGGAGCACAGATACGCAGTATTTT.

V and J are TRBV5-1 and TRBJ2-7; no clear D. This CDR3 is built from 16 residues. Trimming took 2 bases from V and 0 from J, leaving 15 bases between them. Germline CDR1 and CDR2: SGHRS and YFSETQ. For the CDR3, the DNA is TGCGCCAGCAGCTTAGCCGGGTCCCTCGGCTCCTACGAGCAGTACTTC. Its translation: CASSLAGSLGSYEQYF.

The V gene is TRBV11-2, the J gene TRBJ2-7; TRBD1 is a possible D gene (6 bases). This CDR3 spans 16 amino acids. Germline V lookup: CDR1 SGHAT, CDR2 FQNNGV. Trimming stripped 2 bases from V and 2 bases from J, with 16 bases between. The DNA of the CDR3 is TGTGCCAGCAGCTTAATCCTACAGGGTGTCCCCTACGAGCAGTACTTC. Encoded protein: CASSLILQGVPYEQYF. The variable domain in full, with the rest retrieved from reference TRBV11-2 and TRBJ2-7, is EAGVAQSPRYKIIEKRQSVAFWCNPISGHATLYWYQQILGQGPKLLIQFQNNGVVDDSQLPKDRFSAERLKGVDSTLKIQPAKLEDSAVYLCASSLILQGVPYEQYFGPGTRLTVT.

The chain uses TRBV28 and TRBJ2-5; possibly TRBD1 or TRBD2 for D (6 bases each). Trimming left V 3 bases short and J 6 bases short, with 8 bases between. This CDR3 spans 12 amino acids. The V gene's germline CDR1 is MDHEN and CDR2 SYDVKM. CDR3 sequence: CASSFGGQTQYF. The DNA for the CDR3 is TGTGCCAGCAGTTTCGGGGGCCAGACCCAGTACTTC.

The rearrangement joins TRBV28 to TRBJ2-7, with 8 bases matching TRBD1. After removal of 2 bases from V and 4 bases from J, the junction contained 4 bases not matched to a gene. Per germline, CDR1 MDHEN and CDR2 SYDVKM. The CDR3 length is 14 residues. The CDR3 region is CASSLTQGAYEQYF. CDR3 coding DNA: TGTGCCAGCAGTTTAACCCAGGGGGCGTACGAGCAGTACTTC.

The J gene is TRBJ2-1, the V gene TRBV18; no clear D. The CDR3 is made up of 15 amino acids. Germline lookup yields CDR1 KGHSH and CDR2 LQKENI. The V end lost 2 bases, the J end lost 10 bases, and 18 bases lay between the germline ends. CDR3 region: CASSPIGTPRREQFF. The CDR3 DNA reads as TGTGCCAGCTCACCAATCGGAACCCCCCGAAGGGAGCAGTTCTTC.

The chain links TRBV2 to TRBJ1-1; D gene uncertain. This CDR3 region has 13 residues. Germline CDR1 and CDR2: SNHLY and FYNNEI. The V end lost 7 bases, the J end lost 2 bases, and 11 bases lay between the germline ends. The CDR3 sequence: CASTDRGNTEAFF. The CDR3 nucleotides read TGTGCCAGCACCGATCGGGGAAACACTGAAGCTTTCTTT.

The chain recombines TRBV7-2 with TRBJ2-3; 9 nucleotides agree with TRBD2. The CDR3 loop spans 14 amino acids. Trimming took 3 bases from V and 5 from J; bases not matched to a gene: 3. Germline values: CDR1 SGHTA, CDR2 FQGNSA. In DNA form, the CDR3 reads TGTGCCAGCAGCTTTAATAGCGGGAGAGATACGCAGTATTTT. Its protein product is CASSFNSGRDTQYF.

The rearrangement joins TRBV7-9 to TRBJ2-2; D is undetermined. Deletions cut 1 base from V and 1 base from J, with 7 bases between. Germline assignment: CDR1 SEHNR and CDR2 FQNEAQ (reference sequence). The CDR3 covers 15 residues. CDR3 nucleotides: TGTGCCAGCAGCTTAGGGACGTTGAACACCGGGGAGCTGTTTTTT. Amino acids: CASSLGTLNTGELFF.

This CDR3 reads CASSKVVEGAQPQHF. The CDR3 DNA sequence: TGTGCCAGCAGCAAAGTAGTCGAGGGGGCTCAGCCCCAGCATTTT. The gene calls are TRBV21-1 and TRBJ1-5; the D segment call TRBD1 is taken from the table without a DNA check. TRBV21-1 is labeled a pseudogene. This CDR3 has 15 residues.

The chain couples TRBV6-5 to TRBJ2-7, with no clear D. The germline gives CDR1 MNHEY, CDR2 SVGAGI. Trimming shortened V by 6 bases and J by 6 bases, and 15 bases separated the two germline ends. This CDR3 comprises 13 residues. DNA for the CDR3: TGTGCCAGCAGGAATCCCCTGGAAATCGAGCAGTACTTC. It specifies CASRNPLEIEQYF.

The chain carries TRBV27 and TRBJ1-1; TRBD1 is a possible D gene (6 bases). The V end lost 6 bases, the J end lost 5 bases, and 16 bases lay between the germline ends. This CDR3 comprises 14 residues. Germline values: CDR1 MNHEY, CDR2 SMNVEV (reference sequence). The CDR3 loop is CASRGAGILTEAFF. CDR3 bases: TGTGCCAGCAGGGGGGCGGGGATTCTGACTGAAGCTTTCTTT.

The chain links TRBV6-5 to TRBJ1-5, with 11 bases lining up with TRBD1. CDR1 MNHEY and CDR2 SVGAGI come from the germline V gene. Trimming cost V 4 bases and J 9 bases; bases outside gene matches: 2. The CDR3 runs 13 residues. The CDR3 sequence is CASSSGTGGPQHF. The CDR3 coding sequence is TGTGCCAGCAGTTCCGGGACAGGGGGGCCCCAGCATTTT.

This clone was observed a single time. The CDR3: CATSDQGTASTDTQYF. The CDR3 DNA is TGTGCCACCAGTGATCAGGGGACAGCCAGCACAGATACGCAGTATTTT. This chain connects TRBV24-1 to TRBJ2-3; the match to TRBD1 covers 7 bases. The germline gives CDR1 KGHDR, CDR2 SFDVKD. This CDR3 has 16 residues. V lost 3 bases and J lost 0; bases outside the gene matches: 5.

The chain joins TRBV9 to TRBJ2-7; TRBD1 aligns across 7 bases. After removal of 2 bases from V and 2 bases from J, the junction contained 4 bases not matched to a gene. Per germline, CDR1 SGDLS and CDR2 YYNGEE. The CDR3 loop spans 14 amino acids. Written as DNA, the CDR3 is TGTGCCAGCAGCGTGGGGACAGCTACCTACGAGCAGTACTTC. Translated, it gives CASSVGTATYEQYF.

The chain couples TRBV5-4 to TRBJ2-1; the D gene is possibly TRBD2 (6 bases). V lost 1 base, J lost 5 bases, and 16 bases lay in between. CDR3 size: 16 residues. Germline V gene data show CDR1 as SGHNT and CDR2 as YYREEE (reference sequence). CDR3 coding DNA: TGTGCCAGCAGCTTGTGGGGGGAACGGGCCAACAATGAGCAGTTCTTC. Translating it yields CASSLWGERANNEQFF.

This CDR3 reads CASSLGQEPYRRAFF. CDR3 nucleotides: TGTGCCAGCAGCCTGGGACAGGAACCCTACAGGAGAGCTTTCTTT. The V call is TRBV5-6, the J call TRBJ1-1, with 8 nucleotides matching TRBD1. CDR1 SGHDT and CDR2 YYEEEE come from the germline V gene. The CDR3 totals 15 residues. Trimming at V came to 4 bases and at J to 10 bases, leaving 15 bases not matched to a gene.

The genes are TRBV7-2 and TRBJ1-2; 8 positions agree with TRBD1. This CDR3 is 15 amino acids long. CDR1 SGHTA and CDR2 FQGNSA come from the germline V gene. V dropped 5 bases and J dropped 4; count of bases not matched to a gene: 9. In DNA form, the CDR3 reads TGTGCCAGCAGCGCCAACCCCGGGACAGGCTATGGCTACACCTTC. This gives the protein CASSANPGTGYGYTF.

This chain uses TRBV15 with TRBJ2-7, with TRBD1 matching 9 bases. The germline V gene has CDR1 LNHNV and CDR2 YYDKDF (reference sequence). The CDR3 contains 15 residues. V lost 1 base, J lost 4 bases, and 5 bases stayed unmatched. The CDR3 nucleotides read TGTGCCACCAGCAGAGGACAGGGGGTTAGGTACGAGCAGTACTTC. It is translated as CATSRGQGVRYEQYF. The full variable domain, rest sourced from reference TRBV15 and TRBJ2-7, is DAMVIQNPRYQVTQFGKPVTLSCSQTLNHNVMYWYQQKSSQAPKLLFHYYDKDFNNEADTPDNFQSRRPNTSFCFLDIRSPGLGDTAMYLCATSRGQGVRYEQYFGPGTRLTVT.

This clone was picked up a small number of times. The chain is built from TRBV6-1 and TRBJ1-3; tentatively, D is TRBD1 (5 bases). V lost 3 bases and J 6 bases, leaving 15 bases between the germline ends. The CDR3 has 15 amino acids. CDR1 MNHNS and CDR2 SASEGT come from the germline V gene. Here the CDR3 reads CASSDLWGRTNTIYF. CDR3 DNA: TGTGCCAGCAGTGATCTGTGGGGCAGAACAAACACCATATATTTT.

CDR3 bases: TGTGCCAGCAGTTTGGACAGGGTCCACGAGCAGTACTTC. This sequence encodes CASSLDRVHEQYF. The V and J genes are TRBV27 and TRBJ2-7; 8 bases map to TRBD1. J gave up 5 bases and V 3 bases, and 3 bases lay outside the gene matches. The CDR3 contains 13 residues. Germline assignment: CDR1 MNHEY and CDR2 SMNVEV (reference sequence).

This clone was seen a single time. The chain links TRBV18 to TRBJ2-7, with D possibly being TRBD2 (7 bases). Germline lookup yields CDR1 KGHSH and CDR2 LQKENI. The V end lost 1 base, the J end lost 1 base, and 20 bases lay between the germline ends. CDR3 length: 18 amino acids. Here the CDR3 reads CASSPLGGPGARSYEQYF. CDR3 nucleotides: TGTGCCAGCTCACCACTGGGGGGGCCTGGGGCGCGGTCCTACGAGCAGTACTTC.

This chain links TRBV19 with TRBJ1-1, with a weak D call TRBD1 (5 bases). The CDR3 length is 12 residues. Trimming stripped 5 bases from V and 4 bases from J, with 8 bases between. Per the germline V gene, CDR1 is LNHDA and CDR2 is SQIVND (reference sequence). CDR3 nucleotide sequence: TGTGCCAGTAGTCTTCAGGGCACTGAAGCTTTCTTT. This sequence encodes CASSLQGTEAFF.